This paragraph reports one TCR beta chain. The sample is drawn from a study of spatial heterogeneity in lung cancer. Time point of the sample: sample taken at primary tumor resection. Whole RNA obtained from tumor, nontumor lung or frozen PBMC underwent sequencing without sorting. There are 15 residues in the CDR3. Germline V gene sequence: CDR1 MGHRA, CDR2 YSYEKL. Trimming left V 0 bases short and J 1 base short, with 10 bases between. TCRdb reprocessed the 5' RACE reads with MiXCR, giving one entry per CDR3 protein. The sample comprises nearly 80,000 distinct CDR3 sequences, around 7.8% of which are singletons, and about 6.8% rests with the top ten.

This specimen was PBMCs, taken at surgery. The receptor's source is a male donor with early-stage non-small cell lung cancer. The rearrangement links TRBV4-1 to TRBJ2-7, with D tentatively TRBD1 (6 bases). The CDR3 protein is CASSQDRQASYEQYF. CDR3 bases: TGCGCCAGCAGCCAAGATCGACAGGCGTCCTACGAGCAGTACTTC.